Listed here are 24 T cell receptor beta chains from one sample, sequenced in a study of blood T cell repertoires in COVID-19. Data came from immunoSEQ multiplex PCR; TCRdb stores just in-frame clones and leaves some out. The sample lists approximately 210,000 clones, roughly 90% seen once, with 5% to 7.5% in the top ten. The specimen was peripheral blood. The receptors derive from a woman aged 40 to 50 who had recovered from COVID-19.

The chain recombines TRBV6-1 with TRBJ1-2; tentatively, D is TRBD1 (5 bases). CDR3 size: 13 residues. V was pared by 3 bases and J by 8 bases, with 13 bases between. Germline assignment: CDR1 MNHNS and CDR2 SASEGT. The CDR3: CASSEAGLRGYTF. Here the CDR3 DNA reads TGTGCCAGCAGTGAGGCGGGGCTTCGGGGCTACACCTTC.

This sequence joins TRBV15 and TRBJ2-7, with D maybe TRBD2 (5 bases). Germline V gene lookup returns CDR1 LNHNV and CDR2 YYDKDF (reference sequence). The CDR3 consists of 14 residues. The ends were cut back, 1 base at V and 2 bases at J, with 9 bases in the middle. CDR3: CATSRAGLTYEQYF. The CDR3 coding sequence is TGTGCCACCAGCAGAGCGGGATTGACCTACGAGCAGTACTTC.

The chain carries TRBV6-5 and TRBJ2-2, with 11 nucleotides matching TRBD2. There are 14 residues in the CDR3. Germline trimming cut 7 bases from V and 4 bases from J; bases unmatched to any gene: 2. Germline loops: CDR1 MNHEY, CDR2 SVGAGI. The CDR3 DNA sequence: TGTGCCAGCACAGGGACTAGCGGCACCGGGGAGCTGTTTTTT. Protein: CASTGTSGTGELFF.

The J gene is TRBJ1-3, the V gene TRBV6-5, with D possibly TRBD1 on 6 matching bases. The CDR3 runs 16 residues. Germline loops: CDR1 MNHEY, CDR2 SVGAGI. V gave up 0 bases and J gave up 2 bases, with 11 bases separating them. This chain's CDR3 is CASSYSWGQAGNTIYF. In DNA, the CDR3 is TGTGCCAGCAGTTACTCGTGGGGGCAAGCTGGAAACACCATATATTTT.

This chain joins TRBV24-1 and TRBJ2-3; 8 nucleotides agree with TRBD2. The CDR3 is 16 amino acids. The V gene end was trimmed by 0 bases and the J gene end by 4 bases; junction bases not matched to a gene: 5. The germline CDR1 and CDR2 sequences are KGHDR and SFDVKD. The CDR3 nucleotides read TGTGCCACCAGTGATTTGGCGGGAGGACGGGCAGATACGCAGTATTTT. Protein: CATSDLAGGRADTQYF.

The J gene is TRBJ2-1, the V gene TRBV11-3; 7 bases match TRBD2. Germline V gives CDR1 SGHNT, CDR2 YENEEA. The CDR3 spans 16 residues. After removal of 5 bases from V and 6 bases from J, the junction contained 13 bases not matched to a gene. This CDR3 is CASSPAGETVGNEQFF. Written as DNA, the CDR3 is TGTGCCAGCAGCCCCGCGGGGGAGACGGTCGGCAATGAGCAGTTCTTC.

This sequence joins TRBV3-1 (or the pseudogene TRBV3-2) and TRBJ2-3; tentatively, D is TRBD2 (6 bases). CDR1 LGHDT and CDR2 YNNKEL come from the germline V gene (reference sequence). V lost 6 bases, J lost 2 bases, and 9 bases lay in between. The CDR3 loop spans 13 amino acids. CDR3 amino acids: CASRGGYTDTQYF. CDR3 in DNA: TGTGCCAGCAGGGGGGGATACACAGATACGCAGTATTTT.

In nucleotides, the CDR3 is TGTGCCAGCAGCACCGGGACTAGCTGGGACTACGAGCAGTACTTC. Protein sequence: CASSTGTSWDYEQYF. The genes are TRBV27 and TRBJ2-7, with 9 bases matching TRBD2. Looked up from germline, CDR1 is MNHEY and CDR2 is SMNVEV (reference sequence). V was pared by 6 bases and J by 3 bases, with 9 bases of the junction left unmatched. The CDR3 runs 15 residues.

The rearrangement uses TRBV7-3 and TRBJ2-3; 8 nucleotides line up with TRBD2. Trimming took 5 bases from V and 1 from J; bases not matched to a gene: 8. The CDR3 is 16 amino acids. Germline CDR1 reads SGHTA; CDR2 reads FQGTGA. CDR3 sequence: CASSEGLESGTDTQYF. DNA of the CDR3: TGTGCCAGCAGCGAGGGACTAGAGAGTGGCACAGATACGCAGTATTTT.

V and J are TRBV6-2 or TRBV6-3 and TRBJ2-7; D is undetermined. V dropped 6 bases and J dropped 2 bases, with 11 bases sitting between them. This CDR3 is built from 13 residues. CDR1 is MNHEY, CDR2 SVGEGT, per germline. DNA of the CDR3: TGTGCCAGCAGCTGGTTTCAGGCCTACGAGCAGTACTTC. It is translated as CASSWFQAYEQYF.

The J gene is TRBJ2-2, the V gene TRBV18; TRBD2 agrees at 8 bases. CDR1 is KGHSH and CDR2 is LQKENI in the germline V gene. The CDR3 covers 16 residues. V lost 0 bases and J lost 2; bases outside the gene matches: 2. This CDR3 reads CASSPPTSVNTGELFF. As DNA, the CDR3 is TGTGCCAGCTCACCACCGACTAGCGTCAACACCGGGGAGCTGTTTTTT.

This chain uses TRBV5-1 with TRBJ1-3, with D tentatively TRBD1 (6 bases). CDR3 length: 16 residues. Looked up from germline, CDR1 is SGHRS and CDR2 is YFSETQ. V gave up 1 base and J gave up 2 bases, with 13 bases separating them. Here the CDR3 DNA reads TGCGCCAGCAGCTTGTTTGGGGCAGGGGCTGGAAACACCATATATTTT. Amino acids: CASSLFGAGAGNTIYF.

This rearrangement joins TRBV11-1 to TRBJ2-1, with D perhaps TRBD2 (5 bases). Germline V gives CDR1 SGHAT, CDR2 FQDESV (reference sequence). Trimming pared 2 bases from V and 7 bases from J, leaving 15 bases between. The CDR3 consists of 15 residues. CDR3 residues: CASSLTGIRSNEQFF. In DNA form, the CDR3 reads TGTGCCAGCAGCTTAACGGGGATCAGATCTAATGAGCAGTTCTTC.

V gene TRBV24-1 combines with J gene TRBJ1-5; a possible D gene is TRBD1 (6 bases). This CDR3 is built from 13 residues. Trimming shortened V by 3 bases and J by 7 bases, and 9 bases separated the two germline ends. The germline V gene has CDR1 KGHDR and CDR2 SFDVKD. Here the CDR3 DNA reads TGTGCCACCAGTGATGGGGGCGGGCAGCCCCAGCATTTT. Its protein is CATSDGGGQPQHF.

J is TRBJ1-1 and V is TRBV2; no clear D gene. Germline V lookup: CDR1 SNHLY, CDR2 FYNNEI. The CDR3 contains 14 residues. Trimming shortened V by 6 bases and J by 5 bases, and 16 bases separated the two germline ends. The DNA of the CDR3 is TGTGCCAGCAGAACCGAGTGGCCGGGGACTGAAGCTTTCTTT. Amino acid sequence: CASRTEWPGTEAFF.

The chain employs TRBV6-5 and TRBJ2-7; 9 bases are shared with TRBD2. With V trimmed by 6 bases and J by 0 bases, 3 bases remained unmatched. This CDR3 has 14 residues. The V gene's germline CDR1 is MNHEY and CDR2 SVGAGI. CDR3 DNA sequence: TGTGCCAGCAGCTTTAGCGGGAGCTCCTACGAGCAGTACTTC. Encoded protein: CASSFSGSSYEQYF.

V and J are TRBV18 and TRBJ2-7; 8 bases line up with TRBD1. The CDR3 is 15 residues long. CDR1 is KGHSH, CDR2 LQKENI, per germline. V shed 4 bases and J 5 bases; nucleotides not matched to a gene: 10. The CDR3 bases are TGTGCCAGCTCACTCGGGACAGGCCTATCCAACGAGCAGTACTTC. Amino acid sequence: CASSLGTGLSNEQYF.

V gene TRBV5-8 combines with J gene TRBJ2-1, with a tentative D call TRBD1 (5 bases). This CDR3 is built from 19 residues. V was cut by 0 bases and J by 0 bases, with 19 bases left in between. From germline, CDR1 is SGHTS and CDR2 YDEGEE. CDR3 coding DNA: TGTGCCAGCAGCTTGGCTTTAATTGCAGGGTCGAGCTCCTACAATGAGCAGTTCTTC. Amino acids: CASSLALIAGSSSYNEQFF.

J is TRBJ1-2 and V is TRBV7-2; 7 bases are a match to TRBD1. Per germline, CDR1 SGHTA and CDR2 FQGNSA. Trimming at V came to 5 bases and at J to 4 bases, leaving 13 bases not matched to a gene. CDR3 length: 16 residues. Written as DNA, the CDR3 is TGTGCCAGCAGCCCGATGTCGATCGGGACAGTCTATGGCTACACCTTC. This codes for CASSPMSIGTVYGYTF.

The chain has TRBV3-1 (or the pseudogene TRBV3-2) and TRBJ2-2; D unresolved. Trimming shortened V by 1 base and J by 0 bases, and 6 bases separated the two germline ends. CDR3 length: 15 residues. CDR1 and CDR2 (germline): LGHDT, YNNKEL (reference sequence). In DNA form, the CDR3 reads TGTGCCAGCAGCCAAGCAGGATCGAACACCGGGGAGCTGTTTTTT. Translated: CASSQAGSNTGELFF.

The chain recombines TRBV7-2 with TRBJ2-3; 11 nucleotides line up with TRBD2. The CDR3 is 16 residues long. CDR1 is SGHTA and CDR2 is FQGNSA in the germline V gene. The V segment lost 2 bases and the J segment 8 bases; nucleotides outside the gene matches: 9. CDR3 DNA sequence: TGTGCCAGCAGCTTATATAGCGGGAGGGCCGATGGTACGCAGTATTTT. Protein: CASSLYSGRADGTQYF. Filled out from reference TRBV7-2 and TRBJ2-3, the complete variable domain reads GAGVSQSPSNKVTEKGKDVELRCDPISGHTALYWYRQSLGQGLEFLIYFQGNSAPDKSGLPSDRFSAERTGGSVSTLTIQRTQQEDSAVYLCASSLYSGRADGTQYFGPGTRLTVL.

The rearrangement uses TRBV5-8 and TRBJ2-7; 9 nucleotides match TRBD1. V shed 4 bases, J shed 5 bases, and the junction held 7 bases outside the gene matches. CDR3 length: 14 residues. Germline V gene lookup returns CDR1 SGHTS and CDR2 YDEGEE. The CDR3 nucleotides are TGTGCCAGCAGCGAGGGACAGGGAAGAAACGAGCAGTACTTC. Amino acids: CASSEGQGRNEQYF.

V usage is TRBV7-8 and J usage is TRBJ1-2; 9 bases are shared with TRBD1. The germline CDR1 and CDR2 sequences are SGHVS and FQNEAQ. With V trimmed by 5 bases and J by 7 bases, 17 bases remained unmatched. CDR3 length equals 17 residues. The CDR3 reads CASSPGTGTPVHPGYTF. DNA for the CDR3: TGTGCCAGCAGCCCGGGGACAGGGACACCCGTTCACCCTGGCTACACCTTC.

The V gene is TRBV5-1, the J gene TRBJ1-1; D remains ambiguous. The CDR3 runs 11 residues. Trimming pared 0 bases from V and 8 bases from J, leaving 5 bases between. Germline V gene lookup returns CDR1 SGHRS and CDR2 YFSETQ. CDR3 loop: CASSLDQEAFF. Here the CDR3 DNA reads TGCGCCAGCAGCTTGGATCAAGAAGCTTTCTTT.